Described below is a single T cell receptor (beta chain) sequence and its context. The data derive from a study of blood T cell repertoires in COVID-19. In the study overall: Samples came from the United States, Italy and Spain, spanning acute and convalescent COVID-19.

Assay used: immunoSEQ multiplex PCR; TCRdb lists only in-frame clones, some missing. The table shows roughly 140,000 clones, with about 86% occurring only once. The germline V gene encodes CDR1 SGDLS and CDR2 YYNGEE. This CDR3 is built from 15 residues. With 0 bases clipped from V and 7 bases from J, the junction kept 5 bases outside the gene matches. The sequencing sample was made of peripheral blood. This sequence was found in a human donor in a cohort sampled during active COVID-19. The rearrangement joins TRBV9 to TRBJ1-5; 9 nucleotides agree with TRBD1. CDR3 loop: CASSVGGTGYQPQHF. DNA of the CDR3: TGTGCCAGCAGCGTAGGGGGGACAGGGTACCAGCCCCAGCATTTT.